This entry concerns a single T cell receptor beta chain. Its target is not known. Sequenced material consisted of expressed TCRB transcripts (all of the isolated RNA was reverse transcribed). The read count averaged about 3.3 million across naive, central memory and regulatory T cell samples. Sequencing used immunoSEQ multiplex PCR; TCRdb keeps in-frame clones, though not all of them. The sample has around 430,000 clones, roughly 30% seen once. The sample originates from a study of beta chain features in type 1 diabetes. Study outcomes and limitations: A possible short-template PCR bias applies equally to patients and controls. Resolution of whether HLA type affects TCRB rearrangement was not achieved here.

This CDR3 region has 16 residues. CDR1 SQVTM and CDR2 ANQGSEA come from the germline V gene. The J segment lost 5 bases and the V segment lost 6 bases, leaving 15 bases of the junction unmatched. Each population that was sorted was more than 95% pure. The clonotype comes from a man younger than 35 in good health. The sequencing input was naive CD4+ T cells from blood. The chain links TRBV29-1 to TRBJ2-1; TRBD1 matches 8 bases. CDR3 region: CSVESRWTGYNNEQFF. The DNA for the CDR3 is TGCAGCGTGGAAAGTCGGTGGACAGGGTATAACAATGAGCAGTTCTTC.